The source of this T cell receptor beta chain is a study of vaccination and CD4 T cells after COVID-19. A remark on this clonotype: Its specificity is not known.

Study results and limitations: It was found that, in convalescent patients, 304 of 307 vaccine-specific clones were spike mono-reactive.

Treatment specified: roughly ten-day PBMC culture with coronavirus spike peptide pools or control peptides (ViraFEST assay). Ahead of the COVID-19 pandemic (2011-2018), the CD4+ T cells of the unexposed donor were collected. Trimming cost V 0 bases and J 1 base, with 11 bases left between them. There are 16 residues in the CDR3. Germline V gene lookup returns CDR1 KGHSH and CDR2 LQKENI. Cultured CD4+ T cells had their DNA profiled by the Oncomine TCR Beta short-read assay. Investigators isolated genomic DNA from cultured CD4+ T cells. TCRdb re-called the PCR reads through MiXCR, storing one row per CDR3 protein. The sample has several thousand distinct CDR3 sequences, around 48% seen once.

This TCR came from a human donor in good health. Input material: CD4+ T cells from blood, cultured in vitro. This sequence joins TRBV18 and TRBJ2-3; D remains unclear. CDR3 residues: CASSPPDPSRTDTQYF. The CDR3 nucleotides read TGTGCCAGCTCACCACCGGACCCGAGCCGCACAGATACGCAGTATTTT.